These T cell receptor beta chains were read from a single sample in a study of blood T cell repertoires in COVID-19. The repertoire was sequenced with immunoSEQ multiplex PCR; TCRdb's copy has only in-frame clones and lacks some. The data hold about 78,000 clones, with around 90% observed a single time. Sequenced input: peripheral blood. Receptor source: a woman older than 75 with active or convalescent COVID-19. CDR3s include the opening cysteine and the closing phenylalanine or tryptophan. D genes are given only for firm matches. Expanded clones are given a class, and other clones once, few, many or no size at all.

-	TRBV24-1	-	TRBJ2-3	14	TGTGCCACCAGTGATAGGCAGGGGTTGAATACGCAGTATTTT	CATSDRQGLNTQYF
-	TRBV19	TRBD2	TRBJ2-3	15	TGTGCCAGTAGGGGACATAGCGGGAACACAGATACGCAGTATTTT	CASRGHSGNTDTQYF
-	TRBV4-3	-	TRBJ2-1	13	TGCGCCAGCAGCCGGACATCCTACAATGAGCAGTTCTTC	CASSRTSYNEQFF
-	TRBV1	-	TRBJ2-1	20	TGCACCAGCAGCCAAGTCCCCCCACTAGCGGGAGGACCGATCTACAATGAGCAGTTCTTC	CTSSQVPPLAGGPIYNEQFF
-	TRBV19	-	TRBJ1-5	16	TGTGCCAGTAGTACGCGGGGATCATATAGCAATCAGCCCCAGCATTTT	CASSTRGSYSNQPQHF
-	TRBV6-5	-	TRBJ1-3	14	TGTGCCAGCATACGGAGTAACTCTGGAAACACCATATATTTT	CASIRSNSGNTIYF
-	TRBV18	TRBD1	TRBJ2-3	16	TGTGCCAGCTCACCGCGGGACAGGGGGACCACAGATACGCAGTATTTT	CASSPRDRGTTDTQYF
-	TRBV7-2	-	TRBJ2-5	12	TGTGCCAGCAGCTTAGTGGGGGGTGCCCAGTACTTC	CASSLVGGAQYF
once	TRBV29-1	-	TRBJ1-5	15	TGCAGCGTTGCCCATACACAGGGAAGCAATCAGCCCCAGCATTTT	CSVAHTQGSNQPQHF
once	TRBV21-1	-	TRBJ2-3	17	TGTGCCAGCAGCATCCTTATAGCGGGAGAGCCCACAGATACGCAGTATTTT	CASSILIAGEPTDTQYF
-	TRBV30	-	TRBJ1-5	14	TGTGCCTGGAGTCATGCGGTGGGGGGTCAGCCCCAGCATTTT	CAWSHAVGGQPQHF
-	TRBV2	-	TRBJ1-2	15	TGTGCCAGCCCCCCCACCGGGGGAGCTAACTATGGCTACACCTTC	CASPPTGGANYGYTF
-	TRBV6-6	TRBD1	TRBJ1-5	13	TGTGCCAGCAGTACCCAGGGGGCCCAGCCCCAGCATTTT	CASSTQGAQPQHF
-	TRBV28	TRBD1	TRBJ2-5	15	TGTGCCAGCAGTTCATCCAAGGGGGCCCAAGAGACCCAGTACTTC	CASSSSKGAQETQYF
-	TRBV5-1	TRBD2	TRBJ2-3	18	TGCGCCAGCAGCTCGAACTTGGGACTAGCGGGTAGCACAGATACGCAGTATTTT	CASSSNLGLAGSTDTQYF
-	TRBV7-6	-	TRBJ2-3	12	TGTGCCAGCAGCTTCGTCACAGATACGCAGTATTTT	CASSFVTDTQYF
once	TRBV29-1	-	TRBJ2-1	13	TGCAGCGTTGGAAGCAGGATAGTCAATGAGCAGTTCTTC	CSVGSRIVNEQFF
-	TRBV27	-	TRBJ2-5	16	TGTGCCGTCGAGGTTCTGGCTAAAAGTTTGCAAGAGACCCAGTACTTC	CAVEVLAKSLQETQYF
-	TRBV27	-	TRBJ1-4	15	TGTGCCAGCAGTTTTGGTGGGGGGATTAATGAAAAACTGTTTTTT	CASSFGGGINEKLFF
once	TRBV11-2	TRBD2	TRBJ2-1	17	TGTGCCAGCAGCGCCCGACTAGCGGGAGAGGGGAGGAATGAGCAGTTCTTC	CASSARLAGEGRNEQFF
once	TRBV27	-	TRBJ1-2	13	TGTGCCAGCAGTTTTCGGGGATCTCTTGGCTACACCTTC	CASSFRGSLGYTF
once	TRBV5-1	-	TRBJ1-2	17	TGCGCCAGCAGCTTGGAAGGTTCGGGCAGCCGGATGGGGCAGCACACCTTC	CASSLEGSGSRMGQHTF
-	TRBV28	-	TRBJ2-2	12	TGTGCCAGCAGACTTAACACCGGGGAGCTGTTTTTT	CASRLNTGELFF
-	TRBV18	TRBD2	TRBJ2-3	14	TGTGCCAGCTCACCACCGCTAGCGGGAGATACGCAGTATTTT	CASSPPLAGDTQYF
-	TRBV5-1	TRBD2	TRBJ2-3	15	TGCGCCAGCAGCTTGTTGGCGGGAGGGCCAGATACGCAGTATTTT	CASSLLAGGPDTQYF
-	TRBV10-3	TRBD2	TRBJ2-3	17	TGTGCCACGAGGAGGCTAGCGGGAGGCGCTAACACAGATACGCAGTATTTT	CATRRLAGGANTDTQYF
-	TRBV29-1	TRBD1	TRBJ2-3	16	TGCAGCGTTGAAGAAGGGACAGGCTACAGTTCGGATACGCAGTATTTT	CSVEEGTGYSSDTQYF
-	TRBV11-3	TRBD1	TRBJ2-7	15	TGTGCCAGCAGCCCGGGACAGGGGGCTTCCTACGAGCAGTACTTC	CASSPGQGASYEQYF
once	TRBV27	-	TRBJ2-7	17	TGTGCCAGCAGTTTTTCGGCGGGGGACAGGTCTACCTACGAGCAGTACTTC	CASSFSAGDRSTYEQYF
few	TRBV27	TRBD1	TRBJ1-4	14	TGTGCCAGCAGACGACAGGGGGCGGTTGAAAAACTGTTTTTT	CASRRQGAVEKLFF
-	TRBV18	-	TRBJ2-3	13	TGTGCCAGCTCACCACCGGGGGGAGATACGCAGTATTTT	CASSPPGGDTQYF
-	TRBV7-2	TRBD1	TRBJ2-7	18	TGTGCCAGCAGCTTAGCGGGGCTTTCGGGGACAGGGGGCGAGGAGGAGTACTTC	CASSLAGLSGTGGEEEYF
-	TRBV19	-	TRBJ1-2	12	TGTGCCAGTGTCGGAGGGGTCTATGGCTACACCTTC	CASVGGVYGYTF
-	TRBV19	-	TRBJ1-2	13	TGTGCCAGTAGGACAGCTTCTAACTATGGCTACACCTTC	CASRTASNYGYTF
-	TRBV7-2	-	TRBJ1-1	14	TGTGCCAGCAGATCGAGACAGTCGCAAACTGAAGCTTTCTTT	CASRSRQSQTEAFF
-	TRBV11-2	-	TRBJ2-1	14	TGTGCCAGCAGCTTTAGTAGCGCCAGGCATGAGCAGTTCTTC	CASSFSSARHEQFF
-	TRBV5-5	-	TRBJ2-4	18	TGTGCCAGCAGCTTGGTATGGGCTAGCGCTGTAGCCAAAAACATTCAGTACTTC	CASSLVWASAVAKNIQYF